What follows are 8 T cell receptor beta chains derived from one specimen sequenced in a study of post-analysis software for immune sequencing data. The authors incorporated unique molecular identifiers into the TCR beta cDNA libraries. One entry per CDR3 protein, called by TCRdb with MiXCR from the PCR reads. The data show about 460,000 distinct CDR3 sequences, around 40% seen once. General observations from the study: TRBV5-6, TRBV5-1 and TRBV20-1 belonged to a set of roughly five TRBV segments that were more frequent in patients than controls.

Which antigens these TCRs recognize remains unknown. The sequencing input was blood. These receptors came from a girl aged 5 to 17 with multiple sclerosis.

The chain couples TRBV11-1 to TRBJ1-1; D is unresolved. This CDR3 has 13 residues. Germline loops: CDR1 SGHAT, CDR2 FQDESV (reference sequence). V shed 0 bases and J shed 6 bases, with 8 bases lying between them. In DNA, the CDR3 is TGTGCCAGCAGCTTAGCGGGAGTCTCTGAAGCTTTCTTT. Residues: CASSLAGVSEAFF.

The CDR3 sequence is CASSSGQRREKLFF. CDR3 bases: TGTGCCAGCAGCTCCGGACAGCGTCGGGAAAAACTGTTTTTT. The chain uses TRBV7-9 and TRBJ1-4; possible D gene TRBD1, 6 bases. CDR3 size: 14 residues. The germline V gene encodes CDR1 SEHNR and CDR2 FQNEAQ (reference sequence). The V end was cut by 4 bases, the J end by 8 bases, with 14 bases between.

This clonotype has just a few counts. This chain uses TRBV7-9 with TRBJ1-1, with TRBD1 identical over 9 bases. V gave up 5 bases and J gave up 5 bases; unmatched junction bases: 9. CDR1 SEHNR and CDR2 FQNEAQ come from the germline V gene (reference sequence). CDR3 length equals 15 residues. The CDR3 is CASSTGTGRGTEAFF. The CDR3 region has the DNA TGTGCCAGCAGCACCGGGACAGGGAGAGGGACTGAAGCTTTCTTT.

Details on this clonotype: One junction end disagrees with the germline gene, perhaps due to a read error. J is TRBJ2-7 and V is TRBV28; weak D call: TRBD2 (6 bases). The CDR3 is 17 residues long. CDR1 and CDR2 (germline): MDHEN, SYDVKM. The DNA for the CDR3 is TGTGCCAGCGGTTTGTCGGTAGCGGTTTACTACCACTACGAGCAGTACTTC. Its protein is CASGLSVAVYYHYEQYF.

A few counts support this clonotype. The chain links TRBV9 to TRBJ1-1; TRBD1 agrees at 7 bases. The ends lost 4 bases at V and 3 bases at J; junction bases unmatched: 12. The germline gives CDR1 SGDLS, CDR2 YYNGEE. The CDR3 is made up of 16 amino acids. The DNA for the CDR3 is TGTGCCAGCAGCTCGCGGACAGGCACTTGGGACACTGAAGCTTTCTTT. Its translation: CASSSRTGTWDTEAFF.

The table lists this clonotype with a few counts. The chain links TRBV7-2 to TRBJ2-7; D possibly matches TRBD1 or TRBD2 (5 bases each). The V end was cut by 4 bases, the J end by 3 bases, with 10 bases between. The CDR3 covers 13 residues. Germline V gene data show CDR1 as SGHTA and CDR2 as FQGNSA. The CDR3 nucleotides are TGTGCCAGCAGCTCTAATGGGGGCTACGAGCAGTACTTC. It encodes CASSSNGGYEQYF.

The chain couples TRBV20-1 to TRBJ2-1; D not certain. This CDR3 is built from 14 residues. Germline loops: CDR1 DFQATT, CDR2 SNEGSKA (reference sequence). V was pared by 0 bases and J by 9 bases, with 15 bases between. CDR3 sequence reads: CSAREQPASGEQFF. The CDR3 DNA reads TGCAGTGCTAGAGAGCAACCAGCTTCCGGTGAGCAGTTCTTC.

This chain uses TRBV3-1 with TRBJ1-2; the D gene is possibly TRBD1 (5 bases). Between the trimmed V and J ends, which lost 6 bases and 2 bases, there was a span of 16 bases. There are 15 residues in the CDR3. Per germline, CDR1 LGHDT and CDR2 YNNKEL (reference sequence). The CDR3 region has the DNA TGTGCCAGCAGTCCCGGGGGTTTGGAGAACTATGGCTACACCTTC. The encoded protein is CASSPGGLENYGYTF.